The following is a TCR beta chain sequence with its context. The entry originates in a study of shared clonotypes between healthy human individuals. The CDR3 runs 15 residues. J gave up 3 bases and V 1 base, and 3 bases lay outside the gene matches. Libraries were prepared by immunoSEQ multiplex PCR; TCRdb keeps only in-frame clonotypes and omits some of them. The top ten clones hold roughly 1.5% of a sample with about a million clones, 65% to 75% of them seen once. The chain employs TRBV5-3 and TRBJ2-3, with 9 bases identical to TRBD2. TRBV5-3 is marked as an open reading frame, function uncertain. This TCR was sampled from a young man in good health. Sequencing used memory CD4+ T cells sorted from blood. Described subset: CD45RA-negative fraction. The CDR3 spells CARSLMGLATDTQYF. In DNA form, the CDR3 reads TGTGCCAGAAGCTTGATGGGACTAGCAACAGATACGCAGTATTTT.